These 26 T cell receptor beta chains share one sample of origin, sequenced in a study of CD8 T cells in ankylosing spondylitis. TCRdb passed the 5' RACE reads through MiXCR, listing each CDR3 protein once. This repertoire shows some 290,000 distinct CDR3 sequences, about 19% found once; its top ten account for around 7.8%. Sequencing was performed on blood, either unsorted or a sorted T cell fraction (not recorded which). The receptors shown here come from a male donor with ankylosing spondylitis or in good health (not recorded which).

This CDR3 is CASSPFWDFPGGTDTQYF. The CDR3 nucleotides read TGTGCCAGCAGCCCGTTCTGGGACTTCCCTGGAGGCACAGATACGCAGTATTTT. The V gene is TRBV11-1, the J gene TRBJ2-3; a weak D match, TRBD2 (6 bases). Germline CDR1 is SGHAT and CDR2 is FQDESV (reference sequence). The CDR3 contains 18 residues. Trimming left V 5 bases short and J 1 base short, with 22 bases between.

This clonotype turned up a few times. This rearrangement joins TRBV6-5 to TRBJ2-1; 12 nucleotides align to TRBD1. Germline V gene lookup returns CDR1 MNHEY and CDR2 SVGAGI. V shed 4 bases, J shed 1 base, and the junction held 2 bases outside the gene matches. The CDR3 is 16 amino acids. CDR3 residues: CASSWGQGASYNEQFF. In DNA, the CDR3 is TGTGCCAGCAGTTGGGGACAGGGGGCTTCCTACAATGAGCAGTTCTTC.

This clonotype was detected a few times. V gene TRBV5-1 combines with J gene TRBJ2-3; TRBD1 might be the D (6 bases). V lost 3 bases, J lost 5 bases, and 16 bases lay in between. Germline lookup yields CDR1 SGHRS and CDR2 YFSETQ. The CDR3 runs to 15 residues. The CDR3 spells CASSSRDIRVDTQYF. CDR3 sequence (DNA): TGCGCCAGCAGCTCCCGGGACATTAGAGTAGATACGCAGTATTTT. Drawing the rest from reference TRBV5-1 and TRBJ2-3, the complete variable domain is KAGVTQTPRYLIKTRGQQVTLSCSPISGHRSVSWYQQTPGQGLQFLFEYFSETQRNKGNFPGRFSGRQFSNSRSEMNVSTLELGDSALYLCASSSRDIRVDTQYFGPGTRLTVL.

This clonotype was seen a handful of times. V usage is TRBV20-1 and J usage is TRBJ2-2; 10 bases match TRBD1. Germline lookup yields CDR1 DFQATT and CDR2 SNEGSKA (reference sequence). The CDR3 has 14 amino acids. J was trimmed by 6 bases and V by 5 bases; bases with no gene match: 6. CDR3 amino acids: CSALPGTGAGELFF. For the CDR3, the DNA is TGCAGTGCTTTGCCGGGGACAGGGGCCGGGGAGCTGTTTTTT.

In the case of this clonotype: The CDR3 does not end in the conserved phenylalanine or tryptophan, so this is likely a read error. V gene TRBV10-3 combines with J gene TRBJ2-1; 12 nucleotides line up with TRBD2. The CDR3 length is 13 residues. From germline, CDR1 is ENHRY and CDR2 SYGVKD. V shed 7 bases and J 8 bases; nucleotides not matched to a gene: 3. CDR3 loop: CAITTSGGDEQFL. Written as DNA, the CDR3 is TGTGCCATCACGACTAGCGGGGGAGATGAGCAGTTCTTA.

In the case of this clonotype: This sequence may be a read error, since a much larger clone differs from it by one base. The rearrangement links TRBV6-5 to TRBJ2-2; no reliable D call. The CDR3 has 14 residues. Germline V CDR1 and CDR2: MNHEY, SVGAGI. This CDR3 is CASNYGWGTGELFF. The CDR3 nucleotides are TGTGCCAGCAATTACGGCTGGGGCACCGGGGAGCTGTTTTTT.

V gene TRBV28 combines with J gene TRBJ2-7; D is uncertain. Germline lookup yields CDR1 MDHEN and CDR2 SYDVKM. V was clipped by 5 bases and J by 5 bases, with 16 bases between them. CDR3 length equals 14 residues. CDR3 nucleotides: TGTGCCAGCAGTCGTAACGTGCCCATTAACGAGCAGTACGTC. It codes for CASSRNVPINEQYV.

This clonotype came up once. The gene calls are TRBV7-2 and TRBJ1-5, with D possibly being TRBD1 (5 bases). CDR3 length equals 12 residues. Germline V lookup: CDR1 SGHTA, CDR2 FQGNSA. Trimming cost V 4 bases and J 9 bases, with 10 bases left between them. CDR3 sequence reads: CASSSGAGPQHF. CDR3 coding DNA: TGTGCCAGCAGCTCTGGGGCAGGGCCCCAGCATTTT.

This clonotype showed up just a few times. The rearrangement uses TRBV15 and TRBJ2-4, with 8 bases that match TRBD2. CDR3 size: 14 residues. Losses at the gene ends were 1 base for V and 6 bases for J; bases not matched to a gene: 2. Germline V lookup: CDR1 LNHNV, CDR2 YYDKDF (reference sequence). The CDR3 DNA reads as TGTGCCACCAGCAGAGCCGGGGGGGGAAACATTCAGTACTTC. The encoded protein is CATSRAGGGNIQYF.

This clonotype was counted a few times. J is TRBJ1-1 and V is TRBV6-1, with TRBD1 as a possible D gene (5 bases). The CDR3 totals 16 residues. Germline V lookup: CDR1 MNHNS, CDR2 SASEGT. Trimming left V 4 bases short and J 0 bases short, with 15 bases between. DNA of the CDR3: TGTGCCAGCAGTGTTAGGGGAGGGACCCTGAACACTGAAGCTTTCTTT. It specifies CASSVRGGTLNTEAFF.

This clonotype was seen only once. This sequence joins TRBV18 and TRBJ1-4; D is unclear. The CDR3 runs 16 residues. Trimming removed 1 base at V and 2 bases at J, with 11 bases between. CDR1 is KGHSH, CDR2 LQKENI, per germline. The CDR3 protein is CASSPLGVGTNEKLFF. The CDR3 DNA follows: TGTGCCAGCTCACCACTAGGAGTCGGGACTAATGAAAAACTGTTTTTT.

This clonotype turned up a few times. J is TRBJ2-5 and V is TRBV12-3 or TRBV12-4; D gene ambiguous. The CDR3 sequence is 15 residues long. The V end was cut by 3 bases, the J end by 2 bases, with 13 bases between. The CDR3 nucleotides read TGTGCCAGCAGTTTGACACAACTGGGACAAGAGACCCAGTACTTC. Its protein is CASSLTQLGQETQYF.

This chain joins TRBV4-2 and TRBJ1-1; 9 nucleotides match TRBD1. There are 15 residues in the CDR3. Germline-derived CDR1 and CDR2 are LGHNA and YNFKEQ. V gave up 4 bases and J gave up 3 bases; unmatched junction bases: 6. Here the CDR3 DNA reads TGTGCCAGCAGCCGGTCGACAGGGGGAGACACTGAAGCTTTCTTT. Translating it yields CASSRSTGGDTEAFF.

This CDR3 is CASSLVGLQPQHF. CDR3 DNA sequence: TGTGCCAGCAGCTTAGTAGGGCTCCAGCCCCAGCATTTT. The chain combines TRBV7-8 with TRBJ1-5; D not certain. Germline V gives CDR1 SGHVS, CDR2 FQNEAQ. The length of the CDR3 is 13 residues. V lost 1 base to trimming and J lost 7 bases, with 8 bases between them. Variable domain in full (rest from reference TRBV7-8 and TRBJ1-5): GAGVSQSPRYKVAKRGQDVALRCDPISGHVSLFWYQQALGQGPEFLTYFQNEAQLDKSGLPSDRFFAERPEGSVSTLKIQRTQQEDSAVYLCASSLVGLQPQHFGDGTRLSIL.

The rearrangement links TRBV5-1 to TRBJ1-1, with 9 nucleotides matching TRBD1. J was trimmed by 5 bases and V by 3 bases; bases with no gene match: 5. The CDR3 is 14 amino acids. From germline, CDR1 is SGHRS and CDR2 YFSETQ. The CDR3 DNA sequence: TGCGCCAGCAGCTGGGACAGGGCGAAGACTGAAGCTTTCTTT. It yields the protein CASSWDRAKTEAFF.

As concerns this clonotype: Mismatch with germline at one junction end may stem from a read error. The J gene is TRBJ2-3, the V gene TRBV12-3 or TRBV12-4, with D possibly being TRBD2 (6 bases). This CDR3 comprises 18 residues. CDR3 in amino acids: CTSSPNRRVGLITDTQYF. CDR3 DNA: TGTACCAGCAGTCCCAACCGGAGGGTGGGTTTAATCACAGATACGCAGTATTTT.

The rearrangement uses TRBV5-1 and TRBJ1-1, with unresolved D. Trimming took 0 bases from V and 0 from J, leaving 6 bases between them. Germline-derived CDR1 and CDR2 are SGHRS and YFSETQ. The CDR3 length is 14 residues. The CDR3 loop reads CASSLAVMNTEAFF. The DNA for the CDR3 is TGCGCCAGCAGCTTGGCAGTTATGAACACTGAAGCTTTCTTT.

The chain has TRBV28 and TRBJ2-1; 8 bases are a match to TRBD1. This CDR3 has 16 amino acids. Trimming cost V 5 bases and J 6 bases; bases outside gene matches: 12. The germline CDR1 and CDR2 sequences are MDHEN and SYDVKM. The CDR3 DNA reads as TGTGCCAGCAGTCACCGGGACAGGACTTTGTTCAATGAGCAGTTCTTC. This encodes CASSHRDRTLFNEQFF. Filled out from reference TRBV28 and TRBJ2-1, the complete variable domain reads DVKVTQSSRYLVKRTGEKVFLECVQDMDHENMFWYRQDPGLGLRLIYFSYDVKMKEKGDIPEGYSVSREKKERFSLILESASTNQTSMYLCASSHRDRTLFNEQFFGPGTRLTVL.

V and J are TRBV4-2 and TRBJ2-1; 16 bases agree with TRBD2. V was pared by 3 bases and J by 5 bases, with 10 bases of the junction left unmatched. The CDR3 is 19 residues long. The V gene's germline CDR1 is LGHNA and CDR2 YNFKEQ. In DNA form, the CDR3 reads TGTGCCAGCAGCCACCCCGGGACTAGCGGGAGGGGGTCGGACAATGAGCAGTTCTTC. Its translation is CASSHPGTSGRGSDNEQFF.

This clonotype was detected a few times. The rearrangement joins TRBV7-2 to TRBJ2-3, with 8 bases aligning to TRBD1. This CDR3 has 16 amino acids. Germline lookup yields CDR1 SGHTA and CDR2 FQGNSA. The ends lost 1 base at V and 3 bases at J; junction bases unmatched: 6. For the CDR3, the DNA is TGTGCCAGCAGCTTAGTCGGACAGGGAGGTACAGATACGCAGTATTTT. Translation: CASSLVGQGGTDTQYF.

This clonotype has ten or more counts. The rearrangement joins TRBV5-5 to TRBJ1-5; D uncertain. The CDR3 sequence is 13 residues long. CDR1 is SGHKS and CDR2 is YYEKEE in the germline V gene (reference sequence). Trimming removed 6 bases from V and 4 bases from J, with 11 bases in between. This CDR3 is CASTLNLNQPQHF. The CDR3, as DNA: TGTGCCAGCACCTTAAACCTTAATCAGCCCCAGCATTTT.

This clonotype was observed many times. The V gene is TRBV12-3 or TRBV12-4, the J gene TRBJ1-1; D might be TRBD1 (5 bases). The CDR3 runs 13 residues. Trimming left V 3 bases short and J 4 bases short, with 9 bases between. The CDR3 sequence is CASSLRGGTEAFF. In DNA form, the CDR3 reads TGTGCCAGCAGTTTGCGTGGGGGCACTGAAGCTTTCTTT.

This clonotype has a count of ten or more. The V gene is TRBV5-1, the J gene TRBJ1-2; 8 bases align to TRBD1. Germline assignment: CDR1 SGHRS and CDR2 YFSETQ. This CDR3 comprises 15 residues. With 0 bases clipped from V and 4 bases from J, the junction kept 5 bases outside the gene matches. The CDR3 DNA is TGCGCCAGCAGCTTGGGGGACAGGAGTACCTATGGCTACACCTTC. The encoded protein is CASSLGDRSTYGYTF.

V usage is TRBV10-2 and J usage is TRBJ2-5; tentatively, D is TRBD1 (6 bases). V lost 2 bases to trimming and J lost 4 bases, with 26 bases between them. This CDR3 contains 19 residues. Germline lookup yields CDR1 WSHSY and CDR2 SAAADI. CDR3 bases: TGCGCCAGCAGTGAGCCTAGTTCGGGGCTGGGCCTCAGGGGAGAGACCCAGTACTTC. It codes for CASSEPSSGLGLRGETQYF.

This clonotype was counted only a few times. The rearrangement links TRBV3-1 to TRBJ1-6; D is possibly TRBD1 (5 bases). Germline CDR1 and CDR2: LGHDT and YNNKEL (reference sequence). V was pared by 4 bases and J by 9 bases, with 13 bases between. CDR3 length: 14 amino acids. This chain's CDR3 is CASSPGGAGSPLHF. The CDR3 DNA sequence: TGTGCCAGCAGCCCTGGCGGGGCTGGTTCACCCCTCCACTTT.

The genes are TRBV5-1 and TRBJ2-7; 8 bases are shared with TRBD1. Germline CDR1 is SGHRS and CDR2 is YFSETQ. The CDR3 loop spans 16 amino acids. CDR3 protein: CTSSSPDRVWTYEQYV. The CDR3 bases are TGCACCAGCAGCTCGCCGGACAGGGTCTGGACCTACGAGCAGTACGTC.